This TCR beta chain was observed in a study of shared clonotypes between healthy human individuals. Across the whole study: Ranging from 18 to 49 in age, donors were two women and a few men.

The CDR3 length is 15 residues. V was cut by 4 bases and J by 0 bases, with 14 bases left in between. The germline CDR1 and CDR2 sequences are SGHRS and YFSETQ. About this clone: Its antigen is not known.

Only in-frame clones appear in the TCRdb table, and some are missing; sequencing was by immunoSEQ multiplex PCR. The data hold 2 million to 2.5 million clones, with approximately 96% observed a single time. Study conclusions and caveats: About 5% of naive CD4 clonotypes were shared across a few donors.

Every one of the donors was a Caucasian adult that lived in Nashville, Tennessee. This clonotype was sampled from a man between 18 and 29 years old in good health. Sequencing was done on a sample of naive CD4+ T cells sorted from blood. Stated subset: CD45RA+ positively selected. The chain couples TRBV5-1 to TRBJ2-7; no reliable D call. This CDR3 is CASSRGDLSSYEQYF. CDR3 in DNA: TGCGCCAGCAGCCGAGGTGACCTTTCCTCCTACGAGCAGTACTTC.